The 28 T cell receptor beta chains listed next were all sequenced from one sample in a study of blood T cell repertoires in COVID-19. Profiled with immunoSEQ multiplex PCR; TCRdb holds only in-frame clones, not every one. The repertoire holds about 250,000 clones, 88% seen once, with around 1.5% in the top ten. Sequenced: peripheral blood. These receptors came from an elderly man with acute or convalescent COVID-19.

This rearrangement joins TRBV5-8 to TRBJ2-7; D gene ambiguous. Germline V gene lookup returns CDR1 SGHTS and CDR2 YDEGEE. This CDR3 contains 13 residues. Trimming took off 1 base at V and 3 bases at J, with 8 bases between the two ends. The CDR3 sequence is CASSLNSVYEQYF. The CDR3 DNA reads TGTGCCAGCAGCTTGAACAGTGTCTACGAGCAGTACTTC.

This sequence joins TRBV14 and TRBJ2-5, with D hard to call. This CDR3 has 17 amino acids. Germline-derived CDR1 and CDR2 are SGHDN and FVKESK. Trimming took off 1 base at V and 4 bases at J, with 19 bases between the two ends. Written as DNA, the CDR3 is TGTGCCAGCAGCCAAGTCACGGGTGGCCCAAATGGAGAGACCCAGTACTTC. Its translation is CASSQVTGGPNGETQYF. The variable domain in full, completed from reference TRBV14 and TRBJ2-5, reads EAGVTQFPSHSVIEKGQTVTLRCDPISGHDNLYWYRRVMGKEIKFLLHFVKESKQDESGMPNNRFLAERTGGTYSTLKVQPAELEDSGVYFCASSQVTGGPNGETQYFGPGTRLLVL.

The genes are TRBV6-2 or TRBV6-3 and TRBJ2-5; 8 bases are a match to TRBD1. This CDR3 comprises 16 residues. Germline-derived CDR1 and CDR2 are MNHEY and SVGEGT. The ends lost 4 bases at V and 2 bases at J; junction bases unmatched: 9. CDR3 protein: CASSSLRTGTQETQYF. CDR3 coding DNA: TGTGCCAGCAGTTCGCTGAGGACAGGGACTCAAGAGACCCAGTACTTC.

V is TRBV10-3 and J is TRBJ1-2; D is perhaps TRBD1 (5 bases). V lost 3 bases and J 6 bases, leaving 11 bases between the germline ends. The CDR3 runs to 13 residues. Germline CDR1 ENHRY, CDR2 SYGVKD. The CDR3 spells CAISDGGADGYTF. The CDR3 DNA is TGTGCCATCAGTGACGGTGGGGCAGATGGCTACACCTTC.

The rearrangement links TRBV5-1 to TRBJ2-7; D may be TRBD2 (5 bases). V gave up 0 bases and J gave up 5 bases, with 9 bases separating them. The germline CDR1 and CDR2 sequences are SGHRS and YFSETQ. The length of the CDR3 is 13 residues. CDR3 residues: CASSLEGEDEQYF. The DNA for the CDR3 is TGCGCCAGCAGCTTGGAGGGAGAGGACGAGCAGTACTTC.

This rearrangement joins TRBV19 to TRBJ2-7, with D maybe TRBD1 (6 bases). Germline CDR1 LNHDA, CDR2 SQIVND (reference sequence). This CDR3 spans 23 amino acids. V was cut by 8 bases and J by 3 bases, with 44 bases left in between. DNA for the CDR3: TGTGCCAGTCCTAGAGCGAGCCATAACAGGGACGGAAGGAGTGGTGGGGGTCGCTACGAGCAGTACTTC. Amino acids: CASPRASHNRDGRSGGGRYEQYF. Complete variable domain (other parts from reference TRBV19 and TRBJ2-7): DGGITQSPKYLFRKEGQNVTLSCEQNLNHDAMYWYRQDPGQGLRLIYYSQIVNDFQKGDIAEGYSVSREKKESFPLTVTSAQKNPTAFYLCASPRASHNRDGRSGGGRYEQYFGPGTRLTVT.

The chain joins TRBV5-1 to TRBJ1-1, with unresolved D. V was shortened by 2 bases and J by 2 bases, with 7 bases between the two germline ends. This CDR3 has 13 amino acids. From germline, CDR1 is SGHRS and CDR2 YFSETQ. The CDR3: CASSFEVNTEAFF. The CDR3 DNA is TGCGCCAGCAGCTTCGAGGTAAACACTGAAGCTTTCTTT.

In its sample, this clone was seen a few times. The chain combines TRBV4-2 with TRBJ2-2, with 10 nucleotides matching TRBD2. The trim removed 4 bases at V and 4 bases at J, leaving 6 bases unmatched. There are 16 residues in the CDR3. Germline assignment: CDR1 LGHNA and CDR2 YNFKEQ. CDR3 sequence (DNA): TGTGCCAGCAGCCGTCTAGCGGGGGAAGGCACCGGGGAGCTGTTTTTT. As protein: CASSRLAGEGTGELFF.

This chain uses TRBV7-2 with TRBJ2-1, with 9 bases matching TRBD1. This CDR3 region has 16 residues. Trimming took 2 bases from V and 2 from J; bases not matched to a gene: 4. Germline-derived CDR1 and CDR2 are SGHTA and FQGNSA. The CDR3 nucleotides are TGTGCCAGCAGCTTACAGGGGACAGGGCCCTACAATGAGCAGTTCTTC. It encodes CASSLQGTGPYNEQFF.

Only a few counts were recorded for this clone. V gene TRBV19 combines with J gene TRBJ1-5; TRBD1 matches at 10 bases. The CDR3 runs 14 residues. Germline lookup yields CDR1 LNHDA and CDR2 SQIVND (reference sequence). J lost 7 bases, V lost 4 bases, and 4 bases had no gene match. CDR3 DNA sequence: TGTGCCAGTAGTACGACAGGGGGCGGACAGCCCCAGCATTTT. Its protein product is CASSTTGGGQPQHF. Full variable domain (rest looked up from reference TRBV19 and TRBJ1-5): DGGITQSPKYLFRKEGQNVTLSCEQNLNHDAMYWYRQDPGQGLRLIYYSQIVNDFQKGDIAEGYSVSREKKESFPLTVTSAQKNPTAFYLCASSTTGGGQPQHFGDGTRLSIL.

The rearrangement links TRBV19 to TRBJ1-1; a possible D gene is TRBD1 (5 bases). CDR3 length: 13 residues. The V gene's germline CDR1 is LNHDA and CDR2 SQIVND (reference sequence). With 5 bases removed from V and 3 bases from J, the gap between germline ends came to 10 bases. The DNA for the CDR3 is TGTGCCAGTAGTCACACAGGAGACACTGAAGCTTTCTTT. Translated, it gives CASSHTGDTEAFF.

V is TRBV11-2 and J is TRBJ2-1; 11 bases are shared with TRBD2. Germline V gene data show CDR1 as SGHAT and CDR2 as FQNNGV. Trimming took 7 bases from V and 6 from J; bases not matched to a gene: 5. This CDR3 region has 14 residues. CDR3 loop: CASTLAGGANEQFF. The CDR3 DNA follows: TGTGCCAGCACCCTAGCGGGGGGTGCCAATGAGCAGTTCTTC.

The J gene is TRBJ1-4, the V gene TRBV11-2; 8 bases match TRBD1. The V and J ends lost 1 base and 7 bases, in that order; junction bases with no gene match: 2. Germline V gene data show CDR1 as SGHAT and CDR2 as FQNNGV. The CDR3 totals 14 residues. The CDR3 DNA reads TGTGCCAGCAGCTTAGTACAGGGGGGTGAAAAACTGTTTTTT. Translating gives CASSLVQGGEKLFF.

The V and J genes are TRBV7-9 and TRBJ1-1; no clear D. This CDR3 comprises 14 residues. V was trimmed by 0 bases and J by 3 bases, leaving 8 bases between them. CDR1 SEHNR and CDR2 FQNEAQ come from the germline V gene (reference sequence). CDR3 in DNA: TGTGCCAGCAGCTTAGCGATTCGGTACACTGAAGCTTTCTTT. It specifies CASSLAIRYTEAFF. Together with reference TRBV7-9 and TRBJ1-1, the CDR3 gives the full variable domain: DTGVSQNPRHKITKRGQNVTFRCDPISEHNRLYWYRQTLGQGPEFLTYFQNEAQLEKSRLLSDRFSAERPKGSFSTLEIQRTEQGDSAMYLCASSLAIRYTEAFFGQGTRLTVV.

V gene TRBV19 combines with J gene TRBJ2-6, with 7 bases matching TRBD1. The CDR3 totals 15 residues. V lost 6 bases, J lost 7 bases, and 9 bases stayed unmatched. Germline values: CDR1 LNHDA, CDR2 SQIVND (reference sequence). The CDR3 bases are TGTGCCAGTAGCTCTCAGGGGGTGGAAGCCAACGTCCTGACTTTC. Its protein is CASSSQGVEANVLTF.

The chain links TRBV2 to TRBJ1-1; no firm D call. Per the germline V gene, CDR1 is SNHLY and CDR2 is FYNNEI. CDR3 size: 14 residues. The ends were cut back, 7 bases at V and 7 bases at J, with 19 bases in the middle. The CDR3 region has the DNA TGTGCCAGCACCCAAGAAGCTCCTCCGATTGAAGCTTTCTTT. Its translation is CASTQEAPPIEAFF. The variable domain in full, with the rest retrieved from reference TRBV2 and TRBJ1-1, is EPEVTQTPSHQVTQMGQEVILRCVPISNHLYFYWYRQILGQKVEFLVSFYNNEISEKSEIFDDQFSVERPDGSNFTLKIRSTKLEDSAMYFCASTQEAPPIEAFFGQGTRLTVV.

This clone was counted between two and nine times. J is TRBJ1-1 and V is TRBV19; D is ambiguous. The CDR3 has 14 amino acids. Germline CDR1 LNHDA, CDR2 SQIVND (reference sequence). With 2 bases removed from V and 10 bases from J, the gap between germline ends came to 17 bases. The CDR3 sequence: CASSIPGLKGGAFF. For the CDR3, the DNA is TGTGCCAGTAGTATACCCGGACTCAAAGGCGGAGCTTTCTTT.

This chain uses TRBV3-1 (or the pseudogene TRBV3-2) with TRBJ1-2; 8 positions match TRBD1. The CDR3 totals 16 residues. Per germline, CDR1 LGHDT and CDR2 YNNKEL (reference sequence). J lost 5 bases, V lost 2 bases, and 10 bases had no gene match. For the CDR3, the DNA is TGTGCCAGCAGCCAAACTTGGGCAGGGGGCATGTATGGCTACACCTTC. Its protein product is CASSQTWAGGMYGYTF.

J is TRBJ1-1 and V is TRBV12-3 or TRBV12-4; D call uncertain. Trimming cost V 3 bases and J 11 bases, with 13 bases left between them. This CDR3 has 12 residues. The CDR3 coding sequence is TGTGCCAGCAGTTTGTACTTAGACATGGCTTTCTTT. It translates to CASSLYLDMAFF.

The J gene is TRBJ2-3, the V gene TRBV19; 13 positions agree with TRBD2. After removal of 5 bases from V and 4 bases from J, the junction contained 6 bases not matched to a gene. This CDR3 contains 16 residues. From germline, CDR1 is LNHDA and CDR2 SQIVND (reference sequence). CDR3 DNA: TGTGCCAGTAGTCCGGAACTAGCGGGGGGGCCAGATACGCAGTATTTT. This gives the protein CASSPELAGGPDTQYF. The complete variable domain, with remaining parts taken from reference TRBV19 and TRBJ2-3, reads DGGITQSPKYLFRKEGQNVTLSCEQNLNHDAMYWYRQDPGQGLRLIYYSQIVNDFQKGDIAEGYSVSREKKESFPLTVTSAQKNPTAFYLCASSPELAGGPDTQYFGPGTRLTVL.

The J gene is TRBJ2-5, the V gene TRBV15; 7 nucleotides line up with TRBD2. This CDR3 has 19 residues. V shed 5 bases, J shed 5 bases, and the junction held 23 bases outside the gene matches. CDR1 is LNHNV and CDR2 is YYDKDF in the germline V gene (reference sequence). CDR3 coding DNA: TGTGCCACCAGCGGTCGACTAGCTCGTTCGTCTTTACCGGGGGAGACCCAGTACTTC. It codes for CATSGRLARSSLPGETQYF.

The chain joins TRBV28 to TRBJ1-1, with TRBD1 matching 7 bases. CDR3 length: 14 amino acids. J lost 0 bases, V lost 2 bases, and 0 bases had no gene match. Germline CDR1 reads MDHEN; CDR2 reads SYDVKM. CDR3 DNA sequence: TGTGCCAGCAGTTTACAGGGGGTGAACACTGAAGCTTTCTTT. Translating gives CASSLQGVNTEAFF.

The chain recombines TRBV6-2 or TRBV6-3 with TRBJ2-3; the match to TRBD2 covers 12 bases. Germline V CDR1 and CDR2: MNHEY, SVGEGT. Trimming cost V 4 bases and J 6 bases; bases outside gene matches: 14. This CDR3 has 18 amino acids. The CDR3: CASSWNRLAGDGMDTQYF. The CDR3 region has the DNA TGTGCCAGCAGTTGGAACCGACTAGCGGGAGATGGGATGGATACGCAGTATTTT.

The gene calls are TRBV6-4 and TRBJ2-1; 7 bases match TRBD1. CDR1 is MRHNA, CDR2 SNTAGT, per germline. CDR3 length: 17 amino acids. J was trimmed by 0 bases and V by 7 bases; bases with no gene match: 12. The CDR3 region has the DNA TGTGCCAGCAATATCTTCCTGGGACAGAGCTCCTACAATGAGCAGTTCTTC. Its translation: CASNIFLGQSSYNEQFF.

The rearrangement links TRBV29-1 to TRBJ1-1, with D possibly matching TRBD1 (6 bases). The V gene lost 6 bases and the J gene lost 5 bases, with 16 bases spanning the gap. The CDR3 has 13 amino acids. Germline lookup yields CDR1 SQVTM and CDR2 ANQGSEA. In DNA form, the CDR3 reads TGCAGCGTCGCACTGGGGGGGCGAACTGAAGCTTTCTTT. Translating gives CSVALGGRTEAFF.

V usage is TRBV18 and J usage is TRBJ1-1; D not resolved. The CDR3 spans 15 residues. V dropped 3 bases and J dropped 2 bases, with 13 bases sitting between them. Germline CDR1 and CDR2: KGHSH and LQKENI. The CDR3 DNA reads TGTGCCAGCTCACCCTCTGAGCTAACTAACACTGAAGCTTTCTTT. It codes for CASSPSELTNTEAFF.

J is TRBJ1-1 and V is TRBV2; D remains unclear. The CDR3 is 13 amino acids. V was trimmed by 2 bases and J by 1 base, leaving 5 bases between them. Germline V gives CDR1 SNHLY, CDR2 FYNNEI. DNA of the CDR3: TGTGCCAGCAGTGAACGGAGGAACACTGAAGCTTTCTTT. Residues: CASSERRNTEAFF.

The rearrangement uses TRBV3-1 (or the pseudogene TRBV3-2) and TRBJ2-1; TRBD1 matches 8 bases. Trimming took 4 bases from V and 12 from J; bases not matched to a gene: 17. Looked up from germline, CDR1 is LGHDT and CDR2 is YNNKEL (reference sequence). The CDR3 is made up of 16 amino acids. The CDR3 bases are TGTGCCAGCAGCCTAAGCTCAGGGGGCTCCCGCATCGGGCAGTTCTTC. Protein: CASSLSSGGSRIGQFF.